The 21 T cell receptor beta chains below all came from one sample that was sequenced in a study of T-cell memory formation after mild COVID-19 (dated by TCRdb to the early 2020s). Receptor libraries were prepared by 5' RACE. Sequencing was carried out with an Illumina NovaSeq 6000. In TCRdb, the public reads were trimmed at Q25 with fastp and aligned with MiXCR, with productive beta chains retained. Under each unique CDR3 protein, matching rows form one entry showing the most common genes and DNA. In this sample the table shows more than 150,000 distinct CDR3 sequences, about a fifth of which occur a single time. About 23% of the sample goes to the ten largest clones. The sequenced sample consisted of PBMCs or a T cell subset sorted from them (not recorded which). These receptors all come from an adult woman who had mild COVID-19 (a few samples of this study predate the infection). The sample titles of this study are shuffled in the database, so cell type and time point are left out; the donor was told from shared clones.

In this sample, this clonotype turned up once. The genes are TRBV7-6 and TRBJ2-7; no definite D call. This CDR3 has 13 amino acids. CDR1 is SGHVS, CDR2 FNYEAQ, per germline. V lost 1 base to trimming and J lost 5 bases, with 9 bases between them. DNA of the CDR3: TGTGCCAGCAGCTTAGGTTACGCCGACGAGCAGTACTTC. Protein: CASSLGYADEQYF.

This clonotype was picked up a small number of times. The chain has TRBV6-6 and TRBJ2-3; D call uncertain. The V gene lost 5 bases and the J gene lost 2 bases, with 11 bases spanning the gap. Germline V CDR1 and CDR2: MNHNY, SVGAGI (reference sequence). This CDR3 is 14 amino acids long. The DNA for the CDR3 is TGTGCCAGCAGTGACTTCAGCTACACAGATACGCAGTATTTT. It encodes CASSDFSYTDTQYF.

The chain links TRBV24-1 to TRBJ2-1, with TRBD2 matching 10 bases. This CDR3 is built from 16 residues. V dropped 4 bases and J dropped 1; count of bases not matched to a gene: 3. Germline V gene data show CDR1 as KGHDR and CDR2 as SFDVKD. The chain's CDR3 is CATSDTSGISYNEQFF. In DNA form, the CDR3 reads TGTGCCACCAGTGACACTAGCGGGATTTCCTACAATGAGCAGTTCTTC.

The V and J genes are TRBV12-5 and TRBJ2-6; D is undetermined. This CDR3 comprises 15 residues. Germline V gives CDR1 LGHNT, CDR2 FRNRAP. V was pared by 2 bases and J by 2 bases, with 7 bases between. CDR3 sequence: CASGLWVAGANVLTF. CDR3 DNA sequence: TGTGCTAGTGGTTTGTGGGTCGCTGGGGCCAACGTCCTGACTTTC. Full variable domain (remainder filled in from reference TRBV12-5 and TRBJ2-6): DARVTQTPRHKVTEMGQEVTMRCQPILGHNTVFWYRQTMMQGLELLAYFRNRAPLDDSGMPKDRFSAEMPDATLATLKIQPSEPRDSAVYFCASGLWVAGANVLTFGAGSRLTVL.

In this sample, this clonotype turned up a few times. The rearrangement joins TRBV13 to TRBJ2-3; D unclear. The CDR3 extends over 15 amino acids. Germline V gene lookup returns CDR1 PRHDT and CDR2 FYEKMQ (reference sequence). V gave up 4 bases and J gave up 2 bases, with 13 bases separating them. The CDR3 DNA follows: TGTGCCAGCAGCTCCCTTTCGGTAGTCACAGATACGCAGTATTTT. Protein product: CASSSLSVVTDTQYF.

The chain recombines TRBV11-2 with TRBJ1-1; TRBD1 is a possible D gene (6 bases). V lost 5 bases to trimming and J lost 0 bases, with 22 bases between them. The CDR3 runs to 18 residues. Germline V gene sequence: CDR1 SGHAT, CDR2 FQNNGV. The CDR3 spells CASSLGRGGLNMNTEAFF. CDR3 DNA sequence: TGTGCCAGCAGCCTGGGAAGAGGGGGGCTAAACATGAACACTGAAGCTTTCTTT.

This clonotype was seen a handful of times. The CDR3 DNA sequence: TGTGCCAGCAGTGGGGGGCCAGGCTACGAGCAGTACTTC. This encodes CASSGGPGYEQYF. V usage is TRBV2 and J usage is TRBJ2-7; the D gene is possibly TRBD1 (6 bases). Deletions cut 4 bases from V and 3 bases from J, with 10 bases between. There are 13 residues in the CDR3. Germline V gene lookup returns CDR1 SNHLY and CDR2 FYNNEI.

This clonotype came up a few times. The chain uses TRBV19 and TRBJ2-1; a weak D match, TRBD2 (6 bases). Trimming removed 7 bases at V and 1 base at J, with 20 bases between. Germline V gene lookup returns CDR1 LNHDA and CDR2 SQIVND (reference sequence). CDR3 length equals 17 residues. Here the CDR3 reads CASTIGGIGVSYNEQFF. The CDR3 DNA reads TGTGCCAGTACCATCGGAGGGATCGGAGTATCCTACAATGAGCAGTTCTTC.

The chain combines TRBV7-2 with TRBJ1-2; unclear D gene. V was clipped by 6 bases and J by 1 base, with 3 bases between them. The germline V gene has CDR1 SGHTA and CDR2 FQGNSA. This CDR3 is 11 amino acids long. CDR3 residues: CASRINYGYTF. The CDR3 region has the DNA TGTGCCAGCAGAATTAACTATGGCTACACCTTC.

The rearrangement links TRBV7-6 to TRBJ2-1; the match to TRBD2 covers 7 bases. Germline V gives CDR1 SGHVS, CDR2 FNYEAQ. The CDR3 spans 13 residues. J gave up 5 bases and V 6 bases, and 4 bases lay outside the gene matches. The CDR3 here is CASRGTKNNEQFF. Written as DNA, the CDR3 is TGTGCCAGCAGGGGGACTAAAAACAATGAGCAGTTCTTC.

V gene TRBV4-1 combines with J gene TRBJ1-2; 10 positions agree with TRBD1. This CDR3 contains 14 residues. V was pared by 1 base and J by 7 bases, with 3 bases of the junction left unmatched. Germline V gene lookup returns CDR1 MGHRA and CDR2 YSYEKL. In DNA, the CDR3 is TGCGCCAGCAGCCAAGGACAGGGGGCTGGTGGCTACACCTTC. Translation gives CASSQGQGAGGYTF.

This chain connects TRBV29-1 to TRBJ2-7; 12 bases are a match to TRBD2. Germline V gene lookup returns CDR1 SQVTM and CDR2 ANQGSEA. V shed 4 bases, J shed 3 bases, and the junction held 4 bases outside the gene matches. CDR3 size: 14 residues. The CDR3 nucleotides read TGCAGCGTTGTGAGACTAGCGGGAGTCTACGAGCAGTACTTC. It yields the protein CSVVRLAGVYEQYF.

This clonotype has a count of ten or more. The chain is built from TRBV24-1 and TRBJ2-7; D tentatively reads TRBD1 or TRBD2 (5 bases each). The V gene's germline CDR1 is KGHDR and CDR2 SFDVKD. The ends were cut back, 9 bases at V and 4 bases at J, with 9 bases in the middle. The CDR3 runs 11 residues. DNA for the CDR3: TGTGCCACCGCCGAGGGGTACGAGCAGTACTTC. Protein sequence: CATAEGYEQYF.

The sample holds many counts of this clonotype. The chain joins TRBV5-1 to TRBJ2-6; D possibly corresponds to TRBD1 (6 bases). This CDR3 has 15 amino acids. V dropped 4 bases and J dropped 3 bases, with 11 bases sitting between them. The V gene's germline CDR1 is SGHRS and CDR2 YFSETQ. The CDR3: CASSPWDNGANVLTF. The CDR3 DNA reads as TGCGCCAGCAGCCCCTGGGACAATGGGGCCAACGTCCTGACTTTC.

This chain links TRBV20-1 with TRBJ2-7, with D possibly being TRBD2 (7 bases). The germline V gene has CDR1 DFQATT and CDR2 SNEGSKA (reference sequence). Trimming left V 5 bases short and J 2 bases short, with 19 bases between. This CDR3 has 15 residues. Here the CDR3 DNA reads TGCAGTGCTGGAACAGAGGGGGGGTACCCCTACGAGCAGTACTTC. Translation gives CSAGTEGGYPYEQYF.

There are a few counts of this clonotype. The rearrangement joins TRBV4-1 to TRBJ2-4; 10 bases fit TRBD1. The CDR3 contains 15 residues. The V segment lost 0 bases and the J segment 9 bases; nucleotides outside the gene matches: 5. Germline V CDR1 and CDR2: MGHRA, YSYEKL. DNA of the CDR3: TGCGCCAGCAGCCAAGACCGGACAGGGGGGACCATTCAGTACTTC. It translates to CASSQDRTGGTIQYF.

The CDR3 protein is CASSFGALTDTQYF. As DNA, the CDR3 is TGTGCCAGCAGTTTCGGGGCGCTTACAGATACGCAGTATTTT. The rearrangement links TRBV27 to TRBJ2-3, with D perhaps given as TRBD1 or TRBD2 (5 bases each). Germline V gives CDR1 MNHEY, CDR2 SMNVEV (reference sequence). The CDR3 is made up of 14 amino acids. V was clipped by 3 bases and J by 3 bases, with 10 bases between them.

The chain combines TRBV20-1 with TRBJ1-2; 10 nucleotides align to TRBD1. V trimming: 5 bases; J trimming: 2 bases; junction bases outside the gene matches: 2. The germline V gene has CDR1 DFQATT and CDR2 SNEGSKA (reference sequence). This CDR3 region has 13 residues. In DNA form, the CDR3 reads TGCAGTGCTCAGGGACAGGGGAACTATGGCTACACCTTC. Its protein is CSAQGQGNYGYTF.

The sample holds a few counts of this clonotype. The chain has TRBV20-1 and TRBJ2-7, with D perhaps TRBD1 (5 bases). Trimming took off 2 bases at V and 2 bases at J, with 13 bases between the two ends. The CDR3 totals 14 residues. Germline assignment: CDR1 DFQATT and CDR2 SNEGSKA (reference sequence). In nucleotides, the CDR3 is TGCAGTGCTAGAATGGACGGACAAGCCTACGAGCAGTACTTC. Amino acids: CSARMDGQAYEQYF.

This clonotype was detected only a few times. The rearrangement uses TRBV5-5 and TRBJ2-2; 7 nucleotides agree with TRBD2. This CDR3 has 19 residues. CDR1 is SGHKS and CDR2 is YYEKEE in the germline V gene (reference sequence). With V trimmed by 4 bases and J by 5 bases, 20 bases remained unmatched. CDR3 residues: CASSPFPEARGKRTGELFF. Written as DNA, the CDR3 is TGTGCCAGCAGCCCATTTCCAGAGGCGCGGGGGAAGCGGACCGGGGAGCTGTTTTTT.

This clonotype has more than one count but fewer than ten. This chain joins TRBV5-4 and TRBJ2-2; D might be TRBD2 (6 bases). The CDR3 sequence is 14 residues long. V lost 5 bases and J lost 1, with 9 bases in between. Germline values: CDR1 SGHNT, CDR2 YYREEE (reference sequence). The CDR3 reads CASSRDWNTGELFF. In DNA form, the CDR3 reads TGTGCCAGCAGTCGGGACTGGAACACCGGGGAGCTGTTTTTT.